This TCR beta chain is drawn from a study of cytomegalovirus exposure and HLA in healthy donors. This clone is a singleton in its sample. PCR was performed using 60 Vbeta and 13 Jbeta primers. The assay was immunoSEQ multiplex PCR, and TCRdb's table has in-frame clones only and misses some. Of tens of thousands of clones listed, 90% were seen once; the top ten hold less than 3.5%. Donors showed nominal health when sampled, although they likely had unrecorded immune exposures. The sequence was collected from a woman aged 18 to 35 in good health and CMV-seronegative. The specimen was PBMCs.

CDR3 in amino acids: CASSLSAGSGSDTQYF. The CDR3 bases are TGTGCCAGCAGTTTATCAGCGGGGAGTGGTTCAGATACGCAGTATTTT. The chain uses TRBV28 and TRBJ2-3; TRBD2 aligns across 7 bases. V lost 1 base to trimming and J lost 4 bases; unmatched junction nucleotides: 8. Per the germline V gene, CDR1 is MDHEN and CDR2 is SYDVKM. The CDR3 loop spans 16 amino acids.